This is a list of T cell receptor beta chains from one sample in a study of control samples from healthy donors and cancer patients. Sequencing used immunoSEQ multiplex PCR; TCRdb keeps in-frame clones, though not all of them. Of tens of thousands of clones listed, 87% were seen once; the top ten hold approximately 3.6%. The sample consisted of blood. These receptor sequences come from a woman aged 45-59 years in good health. CDR3s include the opening cysteine and the closing phenylalanine or tryptophan. The D gene is left open where the match is weak. Size tells how often a clone was seen (once, few, many) or the class of an expanded clone, and some rows leave it out.

j_call | d_call | clone_size | v_call | cdr3_aa | cdr3_nt
TRBJ1-1 | NA | NA | TRBV6-5 | CASSYFTNTEAFF | TGTGCCAGCAGTTACTTCACGAACACTGAAGCTTTCTTT
TRBJ1-4 | NA | NA | TRBV11-2 | CASSLVDRTNEKLFF | TGTGCCAGCAGCTTAGTTGATAGGACTAATGAAAAACTGTTTTTT
TRBJ1-3 | NA | NA | TRBV28 | CASSLRGYGNTIYF | TGTGCCAGCAGTTTGAGGGGTTATGGAAACACCATATATTTT
TRBJ2-1 | TRBD2 | few | TRBV7-3 | CASSLRASGEQFF | TGTGCCAGCAGCTTAAGAGCTAGCGGTGAGCAGTTCTTC
TRBJ1-5 | TRBD1 | once | TRBV5-6 | CASSLANSGGDQPQHF | TGTGCCAGCAGCTTGGCCAATTCAGGGGGCGATCAGCCCCAGCATTTT
TRBJ2-1 | TRBD2 | NA | TRBV6-5 | CASSSDWGGWNEQFF | TGTGCCAGCAGTTCAGATTGGGGAGGGTGGAATGAGCAGTTCTTC
TRBJ1-1 | NA | NA | TRBV27 | CASSRPGTVVTEAFF | TGTGCCAGCAGCCGCCCCGGGACGGTGGTAACTGAAGCTTTCTTT
TRBJ2-1 | NA | NA | TRBV11-1 | CASSPGYNEQFF | TGTGCCAGCAGCCCCGGATACAATGAGCAGTTCTTC
TRBJ2-7 | NA | NA | TRBV11-2 | CASSLLAGYEQYF | TGTGCCAGCAGCTTACTAGCAGGCTACGAGCAGTACTTC
TRBJ2-3 | NA | NA | TRBV6-5 | CASSSRGDGTDTQYF | TGTGCCAGCTCCTCAAGAGGAGACGGCACAGATACGCAGTATTTT
TRBJ1-4 | NA | NA | TRBV4-1 | CASSQETNVGRFEKLFF | TGCGCCAGCAGCCAAGAGACGAATGTGGGCAGATTCGAAAAACTGTTTTTT
TRBJ1-1 | TRBD1 | NA | TRBV6-5 | CASGTGWTEAFF | TGTGCCTCTGGGACAGGTTGGACTGAAGCTTTCTTT
TRBJ1-4 | NA | NA | TRBV5-1 | CASSLAGTGGEKLFF | TGCGCCAGCAGCTTGGCTGGGACCGGGGGGGAAAAACTGTTTTTT
TRBJ1-2 | NA | NA | TRBV28 | CASSFGRGYGYTF | TGTGCCAGCAGTTTCGGACGGGGCTATGGCTACACCTTC
TRBJ1-5 | TRBD1 | once | TRBV5-1 | CASSLTGGSNQPQHF | TGCGCCAGCAGCTTGACAGGGGGTAGCAATCAGCCCCAGCATTTT
TRBJ1-1 | NA | NA | TRBV3-1/TRBV3-2 | CASSYQGSTEAFF | TGTGCCAGCAGCTATCAGGGGAGCACTGAAGCTTTCTTT
TRBJ2-1 | NA | NA | TRBV20-1 | CSGEGSREQFF | TGCAGTGGTGAGGGTAGTCGAGAGCAGTTCTTC
TRBJ1-3 | NA | NA | TRBV19 | CASSMERFSGNTIYF | TGTGCCAGTAGTATGGAACGTTTCTCTGGAAACACCATATATTTT
TRBJ1-2 | NA | NA | TRBV7-2 | CASSLVPSAGGGYTF | TGTGCCAGCAGCTTAGTTCCCTCGGCGGGGGGTGGCTACACCTTC
TRBJ2-1 | NA | NA | TRBV28 | CASSFGGQAIEQFF | TGTGCCAGCTCTTTTGGGGGCCAAGCAATTGAGCAGTTCTTC
TRBJ2-4 | NA | NA | TRBV5-6 | CASSKYDATWAKNIQYF | TGTGCCAGCAGCAAGTACGACGCGACATGGGCCAAAAACATTCAGTACTTC
TRBJ2-1 | NA | few | TRBV6-5 | CASSYSPSAVYNEQFF | TGTGCCAGCAGTTACTCCCCTAGTGCAGTCTACAATGAGCAGTTCTTC
TRBJ1-1 | NA | NA | TRBV10-3 | CAIRDGLNTEAFF | TGTGCCATCAGGGACGGGCTAAACACTGAAGCTTTCTTT
TRBJ1-5 | NA | NA | TRBV4-1 | CASSQDISWGQPQHF | TGCGCCAGCAGCCAAGATATCAGTTGGGGTCAGCCCCAGCATTTT
TRBJ1-5 | NA | NA | TRBV6-1 | CASRERAEFSNQPQHF | TGTGCCAGCAGGGAACGGGCGGAGTTTAGCAATCAGCCCCAGCATTTT
TRBJ2-3 | TRBD1 | few | TRBV10-3 | CAISGQGASGVSTDTQYF | TGTGCCATCAGCGGACAGGGGGCTAGCGGGGTAAGCACAGATACGCAGTATTTT
TRBJ2-7 | TRBD2 | NA | TRBV18 | CASSSGGAGSYEQYF | TGTGCCAGCTCGTCCGGGGGAGCGGGGTCCTACGAGCAGTACTTC
TRBJ2-7 | TRBD2 | NA | TRBV3-1/TRBV3-2 | CASSPSTSGYEQYF | TGTGCCAGCAGCCCTAGCACTAGCGGCTACGAGCAGTACTTC
TRBJ2-7 | NA | NA | TRBV7-9 | CASSPRGRSSYEQYF | TGTGCCAGCAGCCCACGTGGACGCAGCTCCTACGAGCAGTACTTC
TRBJ2-1 | TRBD2 | few | TRBV2 | CASSEIKGLGENEQFF | TGTGCCAGCAGTGAAATTAAGGGACTAGGGGAGAATGAGCAGTTCTTC
TRBJ2-1 | TRBD2 | NA | TRBV24-1 | CATSDFGGRTDNEQFF | TGTGCCACCAGTGATTTCGGGGGGAGAACAGACAATGAGCAGTTCTTC
TRBJ1-2 | NA | few | TRBV28 | CASSLGSGGGYTF | TGTGCCAGCAGTTTAGGTTCGGGGGGTGGCTACACCTTC
TRBJ2-7 | TRBD1 | NA | TRBV4-1 | CASSQPRDSSYEQYF | TGCGCCAGCAGCCAACCCCGGGACAGCTCCTACGAGCAGTACTTC
TRBJ2-7 | TRBD2 | NA | TRBV4-1 | CASSQGLARHYEQYF | TGCGCCAGCAGCCAAGGACTAGCGAGACACTACGAGCAGTACTTC
TRBJ2-7 | TRBD2 | NA | TRBV7-6 | CASSLERERKDEQYF | TGTGCCAGCAGCCTCGAGCGGGAGAGGAAGGACGAGCAGTACTTC
TRBJ2-1 | NA | NA | TRBV4-2 | CASSHNSYNEQFF | TGTGCCAGCAGCCATAACTCCTACAATGAGCAGTTCTTC
TRBJ2-1 | NA | NA | TRBV3-1/TRBV3-2 | CASSPTLAAIEQFF | TGTGCCAGCAGCCCTACTTTGGCGGCAATTGAGCAGTTCTTC
TRBJ2-2 | TRBD1 | once | TRBV10-2 | CASSESQGDTGELFF | TGCGCCAGCAGTGAGTCGCAGGGGGACACCGGGGAGCTGTTTTTT
TRBJ1-2 | NA | NA | TRBV5-1 | CASSFGDSLYGYTF | TGCGCCAGCAGCTTTGGCGACTCTCTCTATGGCTACACCTTC
TRBJ2-3 | NA | NA | TRBV9 | CASSHDVASPDTQYF | TGTGCCAGCAGCCATGACGTTGCAAGCCCAGATACGCAGTATTTT
TRBJ2-1 | NA | NA | TRBV29-1 | CSVVGSLNEGFF | TGCAGCGTTGTAGGCAGCCTCAATGAGGGGTTCTTC
TRBJ2-1 | NA | NA | TRBV29-1 | CSVDHNEQFF | TGCAGCGTTGACCACAATGAGCAGTTCTTC
TRBJ1-2 | NA | few | TRBV29-1 | CSVLGPYGYTF | TGCAGCGTCCTGGGTCCCTATGGCTACACCTTC
TRBJ1-2 | NA | NA | TRBV14 | CASSQGLRGDGYTF | TGTGCCAGCAGCCAAGGGTTGAGGGGGGACGGCTACACCTTC
TRBJ1-2 | NA | NA | TRBV2 | CASTVEEQGLYGYTF | TGTGCCAGCACGGTCGAGGAACAGGGCTTATATGGCTACACCTTC
TRBJ1-5 | TRBD1 | once | TRBV28 | CASSANRRGLPPNNQPQHF | TGTGCCAGCAGCGCCAATCGGAGGGGGCTTCCACCCAACAATCAGCCCCAGCATTTT
TRBJ2-5 | TRBD2 | NA | TRBV27 | CASSLSSAGIQETQYF | TGTGCCAGCAGTTTATCGTCAGCGGGGATACAAGAGACCCAGTACTTC
TRBJ1-5 | NA | NA | TRBV19 | CASSIQGSNQPQHF | TGTGCCAGTAGTATCCAGGGGAGCAATCAGCCCCAGCATTTT
TRBJ2-5 | NA | NA | TRBV6-5 | CASGYGSKTQYF | TGTGCCAGCGGGTACGGGAGCAAGACCCAGTACTTC
TRBJ2-3 | TRBD1 | NA | TRBV19 | CASSMTGAGTDTQYF | TGTGCCAGTAGTATGACAGGGGCCGGCACAGATACGCAGTATTTT
TRBJ1-1 | NA | NA | TRBV20-1 | CSFKPNTEAFF | TGCAGTTTTAAGCCGAACACTGAAGCTTTCTTT
TRBJ1-3 | NA | NA | TRBV5-1 | CASSSLSGGNTIYF | TGCGCCAGCAGCTCTCTATCGGGCGGAAACACCATATATTTT
TRBJ2-5 | TRBD2 | NA | TRBV6-6 | CASVPGLAGGYETQYF | TGTGCCAGCGTTCCGGGACTAGCGGGAGGTTACGAGACCCAGTACTTC